This T cell receptor beta chain emerged from a study of STAT5B mutations in CD4+ large granular lymphocyte leukemia (dated by TCRdb to 2021 to 2024). About the study as a whole: Among the healthy controls, the CDR3 'QG' motif was associated with a particular HLA allele. TCRbeta repertoires of CD4+ T-cell large granular lymphocyte leukemia patients were compared with those of healthy blood donors. Flow cytometry on FACSCanto II or FACSVerse confirmed that purified fractions exceeded 95% purity among lymphocytes.

Healthy controls were roughly 40 blood donors whose buffy coats came from the Finnish Red Cross blood service. All TCR-sequenced material derived from peripheral blood: patient blood samples and healthy donor buffy coats. Ficoll-Hypaque gradient centrifugation was used to isolate peripheral blood mononuclear cells. For the healthy controls, CD4+ cells were obtained from buffy coats by magnetic purification. Genomic DNA was extracted with the Gentra Puregene Cell and Tissue kit and quantified on a Qubit 2.0 fluorometer. Study-level results and caveats: Each patient's main leukemic clonotypes were private, but roughly a quarter of these clonotypes showed up at low frequency in the non-leukemic repertoires of other patients. The data were not HLA-matched, and the relatively small sample size could explain the higher clonality seen in CD4+ compared with CD8+ T-LGLL. Compared with healthy CD4+ repertoires, CD4-sorted patient repertoires appeared more clonal, and this difference remained even after the putative leukemic clones were removed. TRBV06-family usage was enriched among the top patient clones (8/27) compared with healthy controls (2/35).

About this clone: The antigen it recognizes is unknown. Base-call qualities are not available, and no considerably larger clone is one nucleotide away.

The immunoSEQ assay at survey resolution was applied to genomic DNA for sequencing of TCRbeta rearrangements. On the authors' methods: In the TCR sequencing data, the lowest productive clonotype frequency that could be detected was 2.59 x 10-5. Only productive TCRbeta rearrangements, meaning sequences that were complete and in-frame, were kept for the analyses. Clonality for each sample was calculated as Simpson clonality in the immunoSEQ Analyzer version 3.0. Clones were binned by frequency as very rare, small, medium, large (1-20%) or hyperexpanded (>20%). Generation probabilities were estimated with OLGA 1.2.3, V-gene circos plots were generated with VDJtools, specificities were searched for in VDJdb, and CDR3 motifs were identified with GLIPH. TCRdb provides this immuneACCESS table in a form limited to in-frame rearrangements. Some clones are lacking; in checked studies, under half of them reflect an unresolved V gene, and why the rest are absent is not known. V and J calls and clone size are those listed in that table; D and trimming were worked out from the DNA. For this sample there are tens of thousands of clones; roughly 85% appear just once. Roughly 3.4% of the sample belongs to the ten largest clones.

The V end gives up 6 bases and the J end 6 bases, leaving 9 bases in the junction not matched to a gene. The germline V gene provides CDR1 SNHLY and CDR2 FYNNEI. The CDR3, cysteine through phenylalanine, is 15 amino acids long. Only the CDR3 DNA is retained, 45 bases long and in frame from the first base. The clonotype comes from a human donor in good health. This sequence uses TRBV2 and TRBJ1-5, with 9 bases matching TRBD1. The sequenced sample was CD4+ T cells from blood buffy coats. Read as DNA, the sequence is TGTGCCAGCAGCTCCCGGACAGGGGTGAGTCAGCCCCAGCATTTT. Translated, this gives CASSSRTGVSQPQHF. The variable domain in full, with residues beyond the CDR3 obtained from the reference TRBV2 and TRBJ1-5 genes, is EPEVTQTPSHQVTQMGQEVILRCVPISNHLYFYWYRQILGQKVEFLVSFYNNEISEKSEIFDDQFSVERPDGSNFTLKIRSTKLEDSAMYFCASSSRTGVSQPQHFGDGTRLSIL.